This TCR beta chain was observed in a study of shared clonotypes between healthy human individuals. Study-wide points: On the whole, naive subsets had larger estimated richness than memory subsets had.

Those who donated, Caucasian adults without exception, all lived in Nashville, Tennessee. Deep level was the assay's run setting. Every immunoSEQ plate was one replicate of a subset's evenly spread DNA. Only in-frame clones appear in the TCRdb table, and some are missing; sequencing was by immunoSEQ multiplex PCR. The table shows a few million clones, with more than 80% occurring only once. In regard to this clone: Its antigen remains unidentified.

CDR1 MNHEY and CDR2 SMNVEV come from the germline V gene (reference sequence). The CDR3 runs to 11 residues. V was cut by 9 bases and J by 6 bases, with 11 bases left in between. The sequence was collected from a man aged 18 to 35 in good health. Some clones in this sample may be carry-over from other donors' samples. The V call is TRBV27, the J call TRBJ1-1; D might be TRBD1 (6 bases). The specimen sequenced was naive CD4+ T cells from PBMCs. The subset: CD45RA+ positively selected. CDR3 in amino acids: CASKGVAEAFF. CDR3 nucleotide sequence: TGTGCCAGTAAGGGGGTGGCTGAAGCTTTCTTT.